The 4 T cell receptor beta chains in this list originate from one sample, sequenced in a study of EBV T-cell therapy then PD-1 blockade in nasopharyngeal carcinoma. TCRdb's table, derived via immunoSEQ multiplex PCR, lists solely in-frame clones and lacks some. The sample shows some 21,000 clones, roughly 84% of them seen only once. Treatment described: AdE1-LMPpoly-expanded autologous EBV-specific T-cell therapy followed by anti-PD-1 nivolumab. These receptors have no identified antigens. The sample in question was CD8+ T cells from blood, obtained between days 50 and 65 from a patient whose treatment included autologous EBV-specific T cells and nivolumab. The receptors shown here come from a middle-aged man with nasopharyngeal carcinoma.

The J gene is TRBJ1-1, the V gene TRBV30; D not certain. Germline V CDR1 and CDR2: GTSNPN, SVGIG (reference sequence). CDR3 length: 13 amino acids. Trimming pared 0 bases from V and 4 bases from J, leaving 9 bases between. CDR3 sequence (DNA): TGTGCCTGGAGTGTCGGCGGGTCCACTGAAGCTTTCTTT. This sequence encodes CAWSVGGSTEAFF.

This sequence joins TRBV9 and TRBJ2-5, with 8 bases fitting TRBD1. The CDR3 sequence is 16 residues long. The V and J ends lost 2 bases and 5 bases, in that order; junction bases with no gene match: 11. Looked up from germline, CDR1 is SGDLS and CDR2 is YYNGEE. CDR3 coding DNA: TGTGCCAGCAGCGTCGGGGCAGGGGGCCTTCGGGAGACCCAGTACTTC. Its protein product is CASSVGAGGLRETQYF.

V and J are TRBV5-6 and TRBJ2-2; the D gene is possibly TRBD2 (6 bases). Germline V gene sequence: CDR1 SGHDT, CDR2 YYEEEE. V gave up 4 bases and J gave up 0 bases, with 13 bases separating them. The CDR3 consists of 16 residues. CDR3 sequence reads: CASSKGGTSNTGELFF. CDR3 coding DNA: TGTGCCAGCAGCAAAGGTGGGACTTCGAACACCGGGGAGCTGTTTTTT.

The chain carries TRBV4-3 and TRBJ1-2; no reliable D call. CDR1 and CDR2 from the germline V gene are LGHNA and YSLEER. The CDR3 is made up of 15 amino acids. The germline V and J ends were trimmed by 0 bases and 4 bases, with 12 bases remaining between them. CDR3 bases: TGCGCCAGCAGCCAAGATGCGGACCGGGTCTATGGCTACACCTTC. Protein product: CASSQDADRVYGYTF.